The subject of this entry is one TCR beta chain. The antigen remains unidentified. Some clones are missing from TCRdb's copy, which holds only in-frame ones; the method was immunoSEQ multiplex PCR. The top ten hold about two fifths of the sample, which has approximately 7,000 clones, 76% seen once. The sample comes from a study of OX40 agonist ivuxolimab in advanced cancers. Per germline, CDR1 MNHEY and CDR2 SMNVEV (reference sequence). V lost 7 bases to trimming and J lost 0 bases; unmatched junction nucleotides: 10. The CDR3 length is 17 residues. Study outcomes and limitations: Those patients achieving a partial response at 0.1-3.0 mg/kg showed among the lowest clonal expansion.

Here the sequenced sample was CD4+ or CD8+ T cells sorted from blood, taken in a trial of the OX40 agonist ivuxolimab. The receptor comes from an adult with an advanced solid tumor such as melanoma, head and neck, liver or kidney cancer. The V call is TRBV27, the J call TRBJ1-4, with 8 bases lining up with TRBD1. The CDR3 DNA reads TGTGCCAGCACCTCGCAACAGGGGGGTTCAACTAATGAAAAACTGTTTTTT. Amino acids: CASTSQQGGSTNEKLFF.